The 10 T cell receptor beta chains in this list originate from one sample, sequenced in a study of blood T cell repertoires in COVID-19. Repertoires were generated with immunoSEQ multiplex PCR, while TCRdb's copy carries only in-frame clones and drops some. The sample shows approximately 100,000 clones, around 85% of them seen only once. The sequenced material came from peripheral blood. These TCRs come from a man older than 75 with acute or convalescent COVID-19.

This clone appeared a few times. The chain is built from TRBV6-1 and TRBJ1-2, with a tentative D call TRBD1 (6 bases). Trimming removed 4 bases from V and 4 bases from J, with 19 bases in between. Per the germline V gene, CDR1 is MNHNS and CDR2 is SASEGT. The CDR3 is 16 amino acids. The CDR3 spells CASSGSGQGRPYGYTF. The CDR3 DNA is TGTGCCAGCAGTGGCTCGGGGCAGGGGCGTCCCTATGGCTACACCTTC.

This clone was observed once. CDR3 loop: CASSFSGTGLSKNIQYF. The CDR3 DNA is TGTGCCAGCAGCTTCTCCGGGACAGGCCTTTCCAAAAACATTCAGTACTTC. The chain employs TRBV27 and TRBJ2-4, with 8 bases matching TRBD1. The CDR3 loop spans 17 amino acids. The trim removed 6 bases at V and 2 bases at J, leaving 12 bases unmatched. CDR1 MNHEY and CDR2 SMNVEV come from the germline V gene (reference sequence).

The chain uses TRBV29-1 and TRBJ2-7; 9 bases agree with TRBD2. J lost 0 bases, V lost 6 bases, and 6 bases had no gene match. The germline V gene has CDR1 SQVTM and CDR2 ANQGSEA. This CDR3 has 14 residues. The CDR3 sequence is CSVVLAGISYEQYF. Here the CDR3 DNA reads TGCAGCGTGGTTCTAGCGGGAATCTCCTACGAGCAGTACTTC.

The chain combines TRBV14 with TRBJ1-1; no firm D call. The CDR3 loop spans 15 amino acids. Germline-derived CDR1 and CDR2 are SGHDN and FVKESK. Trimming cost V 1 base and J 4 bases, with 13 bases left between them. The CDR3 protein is CASSQVAGASTEAFF. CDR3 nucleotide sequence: TGTGCCAGCAGCCAAGTAGCGGGCGCGAGCACTGAAGCTTTCTTT.

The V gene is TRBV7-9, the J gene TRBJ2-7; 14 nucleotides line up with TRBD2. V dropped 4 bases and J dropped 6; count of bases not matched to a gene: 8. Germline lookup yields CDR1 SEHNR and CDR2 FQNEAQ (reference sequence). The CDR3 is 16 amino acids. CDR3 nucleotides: TGTGCCAGCAGCTGGGGACTAGCGGGGGTAATCGGCGAGCAGTACTTC. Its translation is CASSWGLAGVIGEQYF. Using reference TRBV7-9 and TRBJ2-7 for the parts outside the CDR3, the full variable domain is DTGVSQNPRHKITKRGQNVTFRCDPISEHNRLYWYRQTLGQGPEFLTYFQNEAQLEKSRLLSDRFSAERPKGSFSTLEIQRTEQGDSAMYLCASSWGLAGVIGEQYFGPGTRLTVT.

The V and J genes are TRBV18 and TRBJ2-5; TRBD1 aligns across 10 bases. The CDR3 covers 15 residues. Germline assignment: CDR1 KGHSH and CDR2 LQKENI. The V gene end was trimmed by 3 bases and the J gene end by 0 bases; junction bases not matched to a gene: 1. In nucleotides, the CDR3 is TGTGCCAGCTCACCGGGACAGGGGAACCAAGAGACCCAGTACTTC. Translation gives CASSPGQGNQETQYF.

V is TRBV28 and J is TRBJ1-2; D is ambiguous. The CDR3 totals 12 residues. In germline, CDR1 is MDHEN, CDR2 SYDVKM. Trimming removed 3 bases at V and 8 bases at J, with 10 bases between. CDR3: CASSFTGSGYTF. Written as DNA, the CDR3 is TGTGCCAGCAGTTTTACGGGATCAGGCTACACCTTC.

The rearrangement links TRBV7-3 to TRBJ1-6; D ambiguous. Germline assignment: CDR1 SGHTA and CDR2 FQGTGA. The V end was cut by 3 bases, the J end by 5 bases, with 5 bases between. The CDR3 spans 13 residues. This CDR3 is CASSLLDNSPLHF. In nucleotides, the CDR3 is TGTGCCAGCAGCTTGCTAGATAATTCACCCCTCCACTTT.

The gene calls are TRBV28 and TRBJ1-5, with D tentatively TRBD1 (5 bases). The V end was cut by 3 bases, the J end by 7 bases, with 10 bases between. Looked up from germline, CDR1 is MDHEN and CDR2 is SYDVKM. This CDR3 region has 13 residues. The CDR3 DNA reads TGTGCCAGCAGTTTTCGGGGGAGCCAGCCCCAGCATTTT. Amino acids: CASSFRGSQPQHF.

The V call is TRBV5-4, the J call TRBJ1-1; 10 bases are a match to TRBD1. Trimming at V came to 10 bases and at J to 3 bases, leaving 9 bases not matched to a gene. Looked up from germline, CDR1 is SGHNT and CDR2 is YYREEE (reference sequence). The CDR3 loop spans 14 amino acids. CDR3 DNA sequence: TGTGCCGTAAGACAGGGGGCTCGAGACACTGAAGCTTTCTTT. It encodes CAVRQGARDTEAFF. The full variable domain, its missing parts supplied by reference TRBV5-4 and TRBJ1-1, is ETGVTQSPTHLIKTRGQQVTLRCSSQSGHNTVSWYQQALGQGPQFIFQYYREEENGRGNFPPRFSGLQFPNYSSELNVNALELDDSALYLCAVRQGARDTEAFFGQGTRLTVV.